A selection of T cell receptor beta chains follows, all from one sample in a study of graft-versus-host responses after intestinal transplantation. Assay: immunoSEQ multiplex PCR; the TCRdb copy retains only in-frame clones and omits some. The table records 70,000 to 100,000 clones, roughly 91% of them present only once. These receptors' antigens are unknown. The sample consisted of unstimulated CD4+ T cells sorted from spleen or lymph node cells, taken before intestinal transplant. All receptors come from a human donor who received an intestinal transplant. The CDR3 runs from the conserved cysteine through the conserved F or W. The D gene is left open where the match is weak. Clone size is not always given. Where it is, it says once, few, many or a class for expanded clones.

D	V	J	size	DNA	CDR3
-	TRBV15	TRBJ2-1	once	TGTGCCACCAGCAGATCAACCCCCAGTTGGGCGAACTCCTACAATGAGCAGTTCTTC	CATSRSTPSWANSYNEQFF
TRBD2	TRBV11-2	TRBJ2-3	-	TGTGCCAGCAGCTCTAGGACTAGCGGGGCTCTCACTGGTACGCAGTATTTT	CASSSRTSGALTGTQYF
TRBD2	TRBV4-2	TRBJ2-3	-	TGTGCCAGCAGCCTCACTAGCGGGGGGGCAGCAGATACGCAGTATTTT	CASSLTSGGAADTQYF
-	TRBV30	TRBJ2-2	-	TGTGCCTGGAGCCGGGAGATGAGGAACGGGGAGCTGTTTTTT	CAWSREMRNGELFF
-	TRBV28	TRBJ2-3	once	TGTGCCAACGCGGCTCTCAGGGGAGATACGCAGTATTTT	CANAALRGDTQYF
TRBD2	TRBV10-3	TRBJ2-3	-	TGTGCCATCAGGGAAGGACTAGCGCTAACAGATACGCAGTATTTT	CAIREGLALTDTQYF
-	TRBV7-2	TRBJ1-1	-	TGTGCCAGCAGCTTCGGGACATCGAACACTGAAGCTTTCTTT	CASSFGTSNTEAFF
TRBD1	TRBV10-3	TRBJ1-5	once	TGTGCCATCAGCCCAGACAGGGAGAATCAGCCCCAGCATTTT	CAISPDRENQPQHF
-	TRBV6-1	TRBJ1-1	-	TGTGCCAGCAGCGAACCAATGAACACTGAAGCTTTCTTT	CASSEPMNTEAFF
-	TRBV6-6	TRBJ1-5	-	TGTGCCAGCAGTTACTTCGAGGCTTATCAGCCCCAGCATTTT	CASSYFEAYQPQHF
-	TRBV10-3	TRBJ2-7	-	TGTGCCATCAGTGTTCAGGGTGTGAGATTTTACGAGCAGTACTTC	CAISVQGVRFYEQYF